This T cell receptor beta chain was recovered during a study of OX40 agonist ivuxolimab in advanced cancers. Whole-study results and caveats: Clonal expansion from baseline to week 6 occurred in both CD4+ and CD8+ T cells. CD8+ T cells averaged more expanded clones than CD4+.

Profiling relied on immunoSEQ multiplex PCR, and the TCRdb table lists in-frame clones only, not all of them. This table holds about 66,000 clones, over 60% found once. Autoimmune disease history or systemic immunosuppression led to patients being barred. Worth noting for this clone: No antigen is known for it.

Germline lookup yields CDR1 SNHLY and CDR2 FYNNEI. This CDR3 spans 13 amino acids. V lost 6 bases, J lost 7 bases, and 5 bases stayed unmatched. This chain joins TRBV2 and TRBJ2-1, with 8 bases fitting TRBD1. Here the sequenced sample was CD4+ or CD8+ T cells sorted from blood, taken in a trial of the OX40 agonist ivuxolimab. This receptor was obtained from an adult with an advanced solid tumor such as melanoma, head and neck, liver or kidney cancer. CDR3 nucleotide sequence: TGTGCCAGCAGAAGGACAGGGCTGAATGAGCAGTTCTTC. This sequence encodes CASRRTGLNEQFF.